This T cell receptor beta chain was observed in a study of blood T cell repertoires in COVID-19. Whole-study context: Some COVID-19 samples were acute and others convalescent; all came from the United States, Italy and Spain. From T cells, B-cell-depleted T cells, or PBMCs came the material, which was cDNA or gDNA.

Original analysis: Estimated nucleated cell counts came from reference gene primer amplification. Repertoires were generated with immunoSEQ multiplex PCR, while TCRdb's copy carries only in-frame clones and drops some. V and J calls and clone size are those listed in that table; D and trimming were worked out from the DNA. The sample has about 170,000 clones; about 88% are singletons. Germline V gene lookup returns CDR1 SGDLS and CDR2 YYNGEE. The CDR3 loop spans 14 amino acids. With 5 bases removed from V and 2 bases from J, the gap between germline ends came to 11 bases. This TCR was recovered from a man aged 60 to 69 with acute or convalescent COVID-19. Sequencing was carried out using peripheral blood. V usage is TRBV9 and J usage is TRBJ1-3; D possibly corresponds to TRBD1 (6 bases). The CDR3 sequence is CASSDGQPGNTIYF. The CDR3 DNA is TGTGCCAGCAGTGATGGACAGCCTGGAAACACCATATATTTT.